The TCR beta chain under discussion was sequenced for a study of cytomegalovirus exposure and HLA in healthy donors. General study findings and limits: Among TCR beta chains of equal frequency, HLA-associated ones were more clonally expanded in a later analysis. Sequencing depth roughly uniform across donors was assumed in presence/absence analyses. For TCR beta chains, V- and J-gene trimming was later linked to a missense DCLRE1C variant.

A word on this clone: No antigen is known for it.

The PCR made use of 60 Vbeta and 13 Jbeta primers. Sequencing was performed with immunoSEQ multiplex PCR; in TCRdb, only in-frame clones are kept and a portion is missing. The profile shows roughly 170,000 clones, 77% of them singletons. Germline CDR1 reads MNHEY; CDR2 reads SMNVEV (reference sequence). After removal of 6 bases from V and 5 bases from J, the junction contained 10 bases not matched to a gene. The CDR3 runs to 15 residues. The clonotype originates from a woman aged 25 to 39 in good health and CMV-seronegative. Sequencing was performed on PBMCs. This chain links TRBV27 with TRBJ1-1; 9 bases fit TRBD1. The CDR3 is CASSRTGVSETEAFF. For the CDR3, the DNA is TGTGCCAGCAGCCGGACAGGGGTTAGCGAGACTGAAGCTTTCTTT.